The TCR beta chain described here comes from a study of identifying expanded T cells in peripheral blood. Produced via immunoSEQ multiplex PCR; TCRdb's table is partial and in-frame only. The sample comprises 100,000 or so clones, around 89% of which are singletons, and roughly 17% rests with the top ten. The CDR3 contains 13 residues. Germline lookup yields CDR1 SGHNT and CDR2 YYREEE (reference sequence). V shed 4 bases and J shed 0 bases, with 8 bases lying between them. Collection occurred without any documented infections or immune events in donors. The sequence derives from a person between 18 and 70 years old in good health. This chain uses TRBV5-4 with TRBJ2-7; D perhaps matches TRBD1 (6 bases). Sequencing was done on a sample of blood. CDR3 in amino acids: CASSEDSSYEQYF. The DNA for the CDR3 is TGTGCCAGCAGCGAGGACAGCTCCTACGAGCAGTACTTC. Based on the CDR3 plus reference TRBV5-4 and TRBJ2-7, the full variable domain is ETGVTQSPTHLIKTRGQQVTLRCSSQSGHNTVSWYQQALGQGPQFIFQYYREEENGRGNFPPRFSGLQFPNYSSELNVNALELDDSALYLCASSEDSSYEQYFGPGTRLTVT.